These 11 T cell receptor beta chains originate from one sample sequenced in a study of untreated major depressive disorder. Findings and limits, study-wide: TRBV05-01 (Vbeta 5.1) usage was higher in CD4+ T cells of depressed patients than controls.

For these receptors, no antigen is known. The method was immunoSEQ multiplex PCR; TCRdb's version includes in-frame clones alone and lacks a portion of them. The sample yields about 20,000 clones, about 92% seen once. The sample comprised CD4+ T cells from PBMCs. The receptor set was obtained from a middle-aged woman with major depressive disorder.

The rearrangement joins TRBV7-6 to TRBJ2-7; D is ambiguous. This CDR3 is built from 17 residues. Germline CDR1 SGHVS, CDR2 FNYEAQ. Trimming stripped 6 bases from V and 5 bases from J, with 26 bases between. The CDR3 reads CASRPSNPPRKKDEQYV. Here the CDR3 DNA reads TGTGCCAGCAGACCGTCGAACCCCCCGAGGAAGAAGGACGAGCAGTACGTC.

This clone is a singleton in its sample. The chain employs TRBV5-1 and TRBJ1-1; no clear D gene. CDR3 length: 15 residues. Trimming shortened V by 1 base and J by 1 base, and 11 bases separated the two germline ends. Germline V gene sequence: CDR1 SGHRS, CDR2 YFSETQ. The CDR3 DNA reads TGCGCCAGCAGCTTGTTCGGAGAGACGAACACTGAAGCTTTCTTT. This gives the protein CASSLFGETNTEAFF.

This clone was detected only a few times. The junction does not match germline at one end; this may be a read error. The chain links TRBV18 to TRBJ1-1; possible D gene TRBD1, 6 bases. The CDR3 contains 13 residues. Per germline, CDR1 KGHSH and CDR2 LQKENI. The CDR3 spells CASSSSLEQGMGF. The CDR3 bases are TGTGCCAGCTCATCGTCACTTGAACAGGGTATGGGATTT.

The chain links TRBV30 to TRBJ2-1, with a weak D call TRBD2 (6 bases). Germline CDR1 is GTSNPN and CDR2 is SVGIG (reference sequence). This CDR3 region has 13 residues. Trimming shortened V by 7 bases and J by 6 bases, and 16 bases separated the two germline ends. DNA for the CDR3: TGTGCCTTTCCGGGACTTAGGCCCAATGAGCAGTTCTTC. Its translation: CAFPGLRPNEQFF.

This clone was seen once. The chain uses TRBV7-9 and TRBJ1-5; TRBD1 might be the D (5 bases). This CDR3 region has 15 residues. Germline V gives CDR1 SEHNR, CDR2 FQNEAQ (reference sequence). Trimming pared 3 bases from V and 1 base from J, leaving 10 bases between. The CDR3 reads CASSFTGGSNQPQHF. The DNA of the CDR3 is TGTGCCAGCAGCTTTACAGGCGGAAGCAATCAGCCCCAGCATTTT.

This clone appeared once. The rearrangement uses TRBV19 and TRBJ1-2; 9 positions agree with TRBD1. The CDR3 extends over 17 amino acids. Trimming removed 7 bases from V and 3 bases from J; junction bases left unmatched: 15. The germline gives CDR1 LNHDA, CDR2 SQIVND (reference sequence). CDR3 region: CASIPRWGTGLDYGYTF. CDR3 DNA sequence: TGTGCCAGTATCCCAAGGTGGGGGACAGGGCTGGACTATGGCTACACCTTC.

The chain uses TRBV18 and TRBJ1-4; possibly TRBD1 for D (5 bases). In germline, CDR1 is KGHSH, CDR2 LQKENI. CDR3 length equals 18 residues. With 5 bases removed from V and 0 bases from J, the gap between germline ends came to 19 bases. CDR3: CASSSVQGGVATNEKLFF. CDR3 in DNA: TGTGCCAGCTCATCGGTCCAGGGCGGGGTTGCAACTAATGAAAAACTGTTTTTT. Complete variable domain (other parts from reference TRBV18 and TRBJ1-4): NAGVMQNPRHLVRRRGQEARLRCSPMKGHSHVYWYRQLPEEGLKFMVYLQKENIIDESGMPKERFSAEFPKEGPSILRIQQVVRGDSAAYFCASSSVQGGVATNEKLFFGSGTQLSVL.

CDR3 amino acids: CAAGELEAGEQYV. CDR3 coding DNA: TGTGCCGCGGGGGAACTAGAAGCTGGCGAGCAGTACGTC. The J gene is TRBJ2-7, the V gene TRBV28; the match to TRBD2 covers 7 bases. Germline V CDR1 and CDR2: MDHEN, SYDVKM. Germline trimming cut 11 bases from V and 6 bases from J; bases unmatched to any gene: 13. This CDR3 comprises 13 residues.

This chain uses TRBV5-6 with TRBJ1-3, with D possibly matching TRBD1 (6 bases). The germline V gene has CDR1 SGHDT and CDR2 YYEEEE. The CDR3 consists of 16 residues. Deletions cut 4 bases from V and 1 base from J, with 15 bases between. The CDR3 sequence is CASSLKGVSSGNTIYF. CDR3 nucleotides: TGTGCCAGCAGCCTGAAGGGGGTTAGTTCTGGAAACACCATATATTTT.

The chain employs TRBV9 and TRBJ2-1, with 7 bases that match TRBD2. The CDR3 runs to 17 residues. V lost 0 bases and J lost 4; bases outside the gene matches: 10. CDR1 is SGDLS, CDR2 YYNGEE, per germline. The CDR3 DNA follows: TGTGCCAGCAGCGTAGCCCCCGCGGGAGTAGGTTACAATGAGCAGTTCTTC. Protein product: CASSVAPAGVGYNEQFF.

The V gene is TRBV11-3, the J gene TRBJ2-3; 16 bases fit TRBD2. Germline-derived CDR1 and CDR2 are SGHNT and YENEEA. The CDR3 runs 18 residues. J gave up 4 bases and V 2 bases, and 6 bases lay outside the gene matches. CDR3 protein: CASSLWGLAGGPSDTQYF. CDR3 nucleotides: TGTGCCAGCAGCTTATGGGGACTAGCGGGAGGGCCCTCAGATACGCAGTATTTT.